The text below deals with one T cell receptor beta chain. Repertoires were generated with immunoSEQ multiplex PCR, while TCRdb's copy carries only in-frame clones and drops some. The sample has fewer than 50,000 clones, under 95% seen once. These data are taken from a study of T cell changes during pregnancy in multiple sclerosis. The germline CDR1 and CDR2 sequences are MDHEN and SYDVKM. This CDR3 region has 11 residues. Trimming removed 7 bases from V and 1 base from J, with 4 bases in between. The chain couples TRBV28 to TRBJ1-1; D call uncertain. The receptor comes from a female donor in good health, enrolled as a control in a pregnancy study. Material: CD4+ T cells from peripheral blood mononuclear cells, obtained in the second trimester of pregnancy. CDR3 bases: TGTGCCAGCATCGGGAACACTGAAGCTTTCTTT. Translation gives CASIGNTEAFF.